Here is one TCR beta chain with its context. The entry originates in a study of cytomegalovirus exposure and HLA in healthy donors. A multiplex PCR was run with 60 Vbeta primers and 13 Jbeta primers. Measured with immunoSEQ multiplex PCR; TCRdb has only the in-frame clones, and not every one. Of around 160,000 clones listed, about four fifths were seen once; the top ten hold 7.5% to 9.5%. The CDR3 has 15 residues. Looked up from germline, CDR1 is SGHRS and CDR2 is YFSETQ. V lost 0 bases to trimming and J lost 5 bases, with 11 bases between them. Sequencing input: PBMCs. The rearrangement joins TRBV5-1 to TRBJ2-2; D is unclear. This sequence originates from a male donor in good health and CMV-seropositive. DNA of the CDR3: TGCGCCAGCAGCTTGGGCATCCAGTGGACCGGGGAGCTGTTTTTT. Its translation: CASSLGIQWTGELFF.